This TCR beta chain is drawn from a study of early T cells in non-severe SARS-CoV-2 infection. Looked up from germline, CDR1 is SQVTM and CDR2 is ANQGSEA. V dropped 4 bases and J dropped 4; count of bases not matched to a gene: 3. CDR3 length: 14 amino acids. TCRdb reprocessed the 5' RACE reads with MiXCR, giving one entry per CDR3 protein. The sample yields 50,000 to 60,000 distinct CDR3 sequences, 9.3% seen once. This clonotype has at least ten counts. Sequences were obtained from whole blood. The chain couples TRBV29-1 to TRBJ2-6; 8 bases map to TRBD2. This receptor was taken from an adult who was a healthcare worker with PCR-confirmed SARS-CoV-2 infection or an uninfected control (not recorded which). CDR3 amino acids: CSVGGGKGANVLTF. For the CDR3, the DNA is TGCAGCGTTGGCGGGGGGAAGGGGGCCAACGTCCTGACTTTC.